The 10 T cell receptor beta chains below come from one sample, sequenced in a study of cytomegalovirus exposure and HLA in healthy donors. The PCR had 60 Vbeta and 13 Jbeta primers. Data came from immunoSEQ multiplex PCR; TCRdb stores just in-frame clones and leaves some out. The sample has some 150,000 clones, 60% to 80% seen once; the top ten hold about 1.7%. What was sequenced was PBMCs. The receptors originated from a woman aged 30 to 39 in good health and CMV-seronegative.

The genes are TRBV7-2 and TRBJ2-2, with D unclear. The V end lost 5 bases, the J end lost 1 base, and 11 bases lay between the germline ends. Germline assignment: CDR1 SGHTA and CDR2 FQGNSA. This CDR3 region has 15 residues. Here the CDR3 DNA reads TGTGCCAGCAGCCCACATTCGGGGAACACCGGGGAGCTGTTTTTT. Protein sequence: CASSPHSGNTGELFF.

The rearrangement links TRBV12-5 to TRBJ2-6, with D unclear. Per germline, CDR1 LGHNT and CDR2 FRNRAP. This CDR3 has 15 residues. Trimming left V 6 bases short and J 3 bases short, with 12 bases between. CDR3 coding DNA: TGTGCTAGTGGCCCCCAAGAACTTGGGGCCAACGTCCTGACTTTC. Translation: CASGPQELGANVLTF. Together with reference TRBV12-5 and TRBJ2-6, the CDR3 gives the full variable domain: DARVTQTPRHKVTEMGQEVTMRCQPILGHNTVFWYRQTMMQGLELLAYFRNRAPLDDSGMPKDRFSAEMPDATLATLKIQPSEPRDSAVYFCASGPQELGANVLTFGAGSRLTVL.

V gene TRBV7-2 combines with J gene TRBJ1-1; 10 positions agree with TRBD1. Germline values: CDR1 SGHTA, CDR2 FQGNSA. V dropped 8 bases and J dropped 5; count of bases not matched to a gene: 5. The CDR3 consists of 13 residues. This CDR3 reads CASETGGWTEAFF. The CDR3 region has the DNA TGTGCCAGCGAGACAGGGGGCTGGACTGAAGCTTTCTTT.

This clone was seen only a few times. The chain uses TRBV29-1 and TRBJ1-1; maybe TRBD1 (5 bases). The V and J ends lost 1 base and 1 base respectively, with 13 bases between them. There are 15 residues in the CDR3. Germline V gene sequence: CDR1 SQVTM, CDR2 ANQGSEA. As DNA, the CDR3 is TGCAGCGTTGAAGGAGGCAGGGTAGAGAACACTGAAGCTTTCTTT. It translates to CSVEGGRVENTEAFF.

This sequence joins TRBV6-1 and TRBJ2-6, with D uncertain. The CDR3 consists of 14 residues. The V and J ends lost 8 bases and 4 bases respectively, with 12 bases between them. Germline CDR1 and CDR2: MNHNS and SASEGT. Written as DNA, the CDR3 is TGTGCCAGCTGGCCCCGCACCGGGGCCAACGTCCTGACTTTC. Amino acid sequence: CASWPRTGANVLTF.

The chain links TRBV5-1 to TRBJ1-1; D is undetermined. The V end was cut by 0 bases, the J end by 1 base, with 7 bases between. Germline V gene lookup returns CDR1 SGHRS and CDR2 YFSETQ. This CDR3 region has 14 residues. This CDR3 reads CASSLESPNTEAFF. In DNA form, the CDR3 reads TGCGCCAGCAGCTTGGAGAGCCCGAACACTGAAGCTTTCTTT.

The J gene is TRBJ2-3, the V gene TRBV7-6, with 12 bases fitting TRBD2. Germline assignment: CDR1 SGHVS and CDR2 FNYEAQ. The CDR3 has 15 amino acids. V lost 5 bases, J lost 4 bases, and 4 bases stayed unmatched. CDR3: CASSASGGAPDTQYF. The DNA of the CDR3 is TGTGCCAGCAGCGCTAGCGGGGGGGCACCAGATACGCAGTATTTT.

The chain recombines TRBV5-1 with TRBJ1-1, with 9 bases that match TRBD1. Germline V lookup: CDR1 SGHRS, CDR2 YFSETQ. This CDR3 spans 17 amino acids. V lost 0 bases, J lost 0 bases, and 6 bases stayed unmatched. CDR3 in amino acids: CASSLAYRGRMNTEAFF. The CDR3 DNA sequence: TGCGCCAGCAGCTTGGCTTACAGGGGGCGAATGAACACTGAAGCTTTCTTT. Looking up the rest from reference TRBV5-1 and TRBJ1-1 gives the full variable domain: KAGVTQTPRYLIKTRGQQVTLSCSPISGHRSVSWYQQTPGQGLQFLFEYFSETQRNKGNFPGRFSGRQFSNSRSEMNVSTLELGDSALYLCASSLAYRGRMNTEAFFGQGTRLTVV.

This clone was found a few times. CDR3 in DNA: TGTGCCAGCAGTGCCAATACGTTCACAGGGGGTACGCAGTATTTT. Protein product: CASSANTFTGGTQYF. The chain combines TRBV27 with TRBJ2-3, with 8 bases matching TRBD1. The V gene end was trimmed by 5 bases and the J gene end by 8 bases; junction bases not matched to a gene: 12. Germline V lookup: CDR1 MNHEY, CDR2 SMNVEV (reference sequence). This CDR3 region has 15 residues.

V gene TRBV6-1 combines with J gene TRBJ2-7, with a tentative D call TRBD1 (6 bases). CDR1 MNHNS and CDR2 SASEGT come from the germline V gene. This CDR3 is built from 14 residues. The germline V and J ends were trimmed by 5 bases and 0 bases, with 11 bases remaining between them. DNA of the CDR3: TGTGCCAGCAGTCGCGGACAGAACTCCTACGAGCAGTACTTC. As protein: CASSRGQNSYEQYF.